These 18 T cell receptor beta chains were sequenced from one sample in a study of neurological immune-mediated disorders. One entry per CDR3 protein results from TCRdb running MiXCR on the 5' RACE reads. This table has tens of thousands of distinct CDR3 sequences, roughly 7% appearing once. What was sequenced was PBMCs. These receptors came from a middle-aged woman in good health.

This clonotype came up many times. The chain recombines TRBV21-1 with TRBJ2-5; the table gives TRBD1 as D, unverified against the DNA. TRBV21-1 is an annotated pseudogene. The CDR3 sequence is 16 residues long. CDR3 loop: CASSKDPLKGGETQYF. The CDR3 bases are TGTGCCAGCAGCAAAGACCCCCTCAAGGGGGGGGAGACCCAGTACTTC.

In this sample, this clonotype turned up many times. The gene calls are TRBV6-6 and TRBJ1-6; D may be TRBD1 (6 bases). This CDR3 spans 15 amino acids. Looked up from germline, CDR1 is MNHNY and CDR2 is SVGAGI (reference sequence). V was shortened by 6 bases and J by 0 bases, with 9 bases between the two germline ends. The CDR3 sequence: CASSDRSSYNSPLHF. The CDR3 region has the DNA TGTGCCAGCAGCGACAGGAGCTCCTATAATTCACCCCTCCACTTT.

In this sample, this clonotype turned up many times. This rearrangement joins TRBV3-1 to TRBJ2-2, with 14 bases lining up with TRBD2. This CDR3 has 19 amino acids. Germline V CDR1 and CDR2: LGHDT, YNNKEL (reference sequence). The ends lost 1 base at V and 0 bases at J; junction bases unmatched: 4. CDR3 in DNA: TGTGCCAGCAGCCAAGTAGGGACTAGCGGGAGTACGAACACCGGGGAGCTGTTTTTT. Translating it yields CASSQVGTSGSTNTGELFF.

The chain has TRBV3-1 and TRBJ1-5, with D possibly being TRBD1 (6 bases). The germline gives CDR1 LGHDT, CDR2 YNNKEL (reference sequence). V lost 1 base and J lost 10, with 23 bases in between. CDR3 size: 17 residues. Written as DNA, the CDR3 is TGTGCCAGCAGCCAAGGGATAGGGGGAGGCGGCGCGGGCCCCCAGCATTTT. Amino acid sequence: CASSQGIGGGGAGPQHF.

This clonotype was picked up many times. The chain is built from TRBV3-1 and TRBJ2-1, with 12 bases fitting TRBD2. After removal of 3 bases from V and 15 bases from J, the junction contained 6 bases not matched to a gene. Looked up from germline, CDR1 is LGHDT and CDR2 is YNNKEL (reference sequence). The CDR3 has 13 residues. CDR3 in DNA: TGTGCCAGCAGCCAGGCTAGCGGGGGGGCCCGGTTCTTC. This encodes CASSQASGGARFF.

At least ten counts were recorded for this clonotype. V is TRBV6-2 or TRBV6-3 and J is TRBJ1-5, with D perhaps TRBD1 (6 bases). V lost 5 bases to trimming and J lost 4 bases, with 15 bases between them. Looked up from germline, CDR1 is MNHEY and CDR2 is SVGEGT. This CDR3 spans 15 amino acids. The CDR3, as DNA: TGTGCCAGCAGTCCGCCCGACAGGTGGAATCAGCCCCAGCATTTT. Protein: CASSPPDRWNQPQHF.

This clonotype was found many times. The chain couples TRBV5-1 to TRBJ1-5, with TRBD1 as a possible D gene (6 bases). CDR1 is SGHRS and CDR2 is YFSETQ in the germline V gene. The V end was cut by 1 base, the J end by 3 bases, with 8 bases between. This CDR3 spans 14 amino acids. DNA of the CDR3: TGCGCCAGCAGCTTGTGGGGGCTCAATCAGCCCCAGCATTTT. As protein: CASSLWGLNQPQHF. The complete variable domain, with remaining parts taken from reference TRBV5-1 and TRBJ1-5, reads KAGVTQTPRYLIKTRGQQVTLSCSPISGHRSVSWYQQTPGQGLQFLFEYFSETQRNKGNFPGRFSGRQFSNSRSEMNVSTLELGDSALYLCASSLWGLNQPQHFGDGTRLSIL.

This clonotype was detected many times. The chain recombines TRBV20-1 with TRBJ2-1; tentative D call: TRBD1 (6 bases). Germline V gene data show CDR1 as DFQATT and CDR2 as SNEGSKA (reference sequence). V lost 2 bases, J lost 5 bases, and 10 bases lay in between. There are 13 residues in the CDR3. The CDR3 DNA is TGCAGTGCTAGAATAGGGGGAAACAATGAGCAGTTCTTC. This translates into CSARIGGNNEQFF.

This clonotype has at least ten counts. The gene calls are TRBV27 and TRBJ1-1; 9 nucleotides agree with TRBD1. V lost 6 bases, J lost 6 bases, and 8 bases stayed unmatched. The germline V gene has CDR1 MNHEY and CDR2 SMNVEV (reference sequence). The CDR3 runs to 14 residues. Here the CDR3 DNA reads TGTGCCAGCAGAATCGGACAGGGGTACTCTGAAGCTTTCTTT. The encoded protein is CASRIGQGYSEAFF.

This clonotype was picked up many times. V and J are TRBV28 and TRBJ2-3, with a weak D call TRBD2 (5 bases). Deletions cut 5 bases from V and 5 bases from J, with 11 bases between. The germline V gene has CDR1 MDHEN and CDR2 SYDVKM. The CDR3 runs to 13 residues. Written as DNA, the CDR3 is TGTGCCAGCAGTCCGGAGGTCCGAGATACGCAGTATTTT. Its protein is CASSPEVRDTQYF.

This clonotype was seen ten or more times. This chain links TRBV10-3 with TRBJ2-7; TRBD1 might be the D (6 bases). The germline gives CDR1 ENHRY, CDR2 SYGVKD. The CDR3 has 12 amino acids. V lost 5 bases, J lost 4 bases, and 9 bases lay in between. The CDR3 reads CAISHTGYEQYV. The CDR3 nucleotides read TGTGCCATCAGTCATACAGGGTACGAGCAGTACGTC.

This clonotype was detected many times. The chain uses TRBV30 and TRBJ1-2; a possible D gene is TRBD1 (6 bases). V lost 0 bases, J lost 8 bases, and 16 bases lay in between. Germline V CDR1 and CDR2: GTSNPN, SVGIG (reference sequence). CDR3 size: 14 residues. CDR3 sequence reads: CAWSVQGRGVGYTF. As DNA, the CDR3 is TGTGCCTGGAGTGTACAGGGTAGAGGAGTCGGCTACACCTTC.

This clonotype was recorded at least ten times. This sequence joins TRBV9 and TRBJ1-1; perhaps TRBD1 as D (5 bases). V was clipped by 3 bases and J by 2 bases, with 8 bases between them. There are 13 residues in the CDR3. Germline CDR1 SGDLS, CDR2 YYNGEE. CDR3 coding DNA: TGTGCCAGCAGCGGGACAAGTAACACTGAAGCTTTCTTT. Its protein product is CASSGTSNTEAFF.

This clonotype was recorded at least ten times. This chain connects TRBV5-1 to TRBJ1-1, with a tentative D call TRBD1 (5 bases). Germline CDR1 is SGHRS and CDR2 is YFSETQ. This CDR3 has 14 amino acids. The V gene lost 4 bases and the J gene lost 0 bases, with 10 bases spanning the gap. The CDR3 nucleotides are TGCGCCAGCAGCGGGACTTACATGAACACTGAAGCTTTCTTT. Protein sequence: CASSGTYMNTEAFF.

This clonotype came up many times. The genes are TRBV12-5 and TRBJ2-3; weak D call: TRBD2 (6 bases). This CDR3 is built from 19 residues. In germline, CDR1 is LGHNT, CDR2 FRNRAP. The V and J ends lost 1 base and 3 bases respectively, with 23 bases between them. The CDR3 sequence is CASGLAPKDRDFRTDTQYF. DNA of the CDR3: TGTGCTAGTGGTTTGGCCCCGAAGGACCGGGACTTCCGGACAGATACGCAGTATTTT.

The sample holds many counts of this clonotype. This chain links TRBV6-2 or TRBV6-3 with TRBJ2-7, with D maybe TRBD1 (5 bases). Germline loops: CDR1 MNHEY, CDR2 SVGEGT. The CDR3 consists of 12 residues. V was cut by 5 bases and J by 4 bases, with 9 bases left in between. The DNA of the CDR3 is TGTGCCAGCAGTCCTCAGGGTTACGAGCAGTACTTC. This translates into CASSPQGYEQYF.

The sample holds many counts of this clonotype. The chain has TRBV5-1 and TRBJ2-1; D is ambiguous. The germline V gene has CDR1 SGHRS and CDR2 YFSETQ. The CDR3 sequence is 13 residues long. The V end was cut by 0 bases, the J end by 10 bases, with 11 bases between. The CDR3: CASSLGATPEQFF. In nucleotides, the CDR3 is TGCGCCAGCAGCTTGGGGGCTACGCCCGAGCAGTTCTTC.

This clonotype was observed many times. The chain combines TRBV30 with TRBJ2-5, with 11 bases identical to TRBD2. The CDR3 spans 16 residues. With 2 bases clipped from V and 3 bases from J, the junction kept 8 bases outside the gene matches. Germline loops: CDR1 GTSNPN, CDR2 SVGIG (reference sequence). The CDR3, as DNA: TGTGCCTGGAGTTCTACTAGCGGGGGCATTAAAGAGACCCAGTACTTC. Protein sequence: CAWSSTSGGIKETQYF.